These 21 T cell receptor beta chains originate from one sample sequenced in a study of blood T cell repertoires in COVID-19. Profiling relied on immunoSEQ multiplex PCR, and the TCRdb table lists in-frame clones only, not all of them. The sample yields over 250,000 clones, 75% to 90% seen once. Sequenced: peripheral blood. The source of these receptors is a woman aged 45-59 years with COVID-19, enrolled during active disease.

About this clone: Different DNA sequences within this sample yield the same CDR3. This chain connects TRBV9 to TRBJ2-5, with 12 bases that match TRBD2. The CDR3 runs 15 residues. V gave up 2 bases and J gave up 5 bases; unmatched junction bases: 4. Looked up from germline, CDR1 is SGDLS and CDR2 is YYNGEE. CDR3 region: CASSVRLAGEETQYF. Written as DNA, the CDR3 is TGTGCCAGCAGCGTCAGACTAGCGGGAGAGGAGACCCAGTACTTC. Full variable domain (rest looked up from reference TRBV9 and TRBJ2-5): DSGVTQTPKHLITATGQRVTLRCSPRSGDLSVYWYQQSLDQGLQFLIQYYNGEERAKGNILERFSAQQFPDLHSELNLSSLELGDSALYFCASSVRLAGEETQYFGPGTRLLVL.

The V call is TRBV30, the J call TRBJ2-1, with D hard to call. This CDR3 has 16 amino acids. The germline V gene encodes CDR1 GTSNPN and CDR2 SVGIG (reference sequence). Deletions cut 0 bases from V and 0 bases from J, with 12 bases between. The CDR3 DNA sequence: TGTGCCTGGAGTGTACTGGCAGCGAGCTCCTACAATGAGCAGTTCTTC. Its translation: CAWSVLAASSYNEQFF. The entire variable domain, with the rest obtained from reference TRBV30 and TRBJ2-1, is as follows: SQTIHQWPATLVQPVGSPLSLECTVEGTSNPNLYWYRQAAGRGLQLLFYSVGIGQISSEVPQNLSASRPQDRQFILSSKKLLLSDSGFYLCAWSVLAASSYNEQFFGPGTRLTVL.

This chain uses TRBV10-3 with TRBJ2-6; D not resolved. In germline, CDR1 is ENHRY, CDR2 SYGVKD. The CDR3 runs to 13 residues. V lost 6 bases to trimming and J lost 0 bases, with 3 bases between them. The CDR3 DNA is TGTGCCATCAGCCGCTCTGGGGCCAACGTCCTGACTTTC. Protein sequence: CAISRSGANVLTF.

V usage is TRBV5-1 and J usage is TRBJ1-1, with D possibly being TRBD1 (6 bases). V lost 0 bases, J lost 0 bases, and 12 bases lay in between. Looked up from germline, CDR1 is SGHRS and CDR2 is YFSETQ. The CDR3 has 16 residues. The chain's CDR3 is CASSLGATGVNTEAFF. CDR3 coding DNA: TGCGCCAGCAGCTTGGGGGCGACAGGAGTGAACACTGAAGCTTTCTTT.

This chain joins TRBV6-5 and TRBJ2-2, with 7 bases identical to TRBD1. V trimming: 4 bases; J trimming: 5 bases; junction bases outside the gene matches: 7. The CDR3 extends over 15 amino acids. CDR1 MNHEY and CDR2 SVGAGI come from the germline V gene. The CDR3 sequence is CASSSEGAVTGELFF. The CDR3 DNA reads TGTGCCAGCAGTTCTGAGGGGGCCGTTACCGGGGAGCTGTTTTTT.

The CDR3 is CASSLDVAGGYTF. The DNA of the CDR3 is TGCGCCAGCAGCTTGGATGTCGCCGGGGGCTACACCTTC. This sequence joins TRBV5-1 and TRBJ1-2; D is uncertain. This CDR3 is built from 13 residues. The germline V gene encodes CDR1 SGHRS and CDR2 YFSETQ. V gave up 0 bases and J gave up 8 bases, with 11 bases separating them.

The genes are TRBV29-1 and TRBJ2-1, with D maybe TRBD2 (6 bases). Germline V gene lookup returns CDR1 SQVTM and CDR2 ANQGSEA. This CDR3 contains 14 residues. The ends were cut back, 5 bases at V and 6 bases at J, with 17 bases in the middle. The CDR3 DNA follows: TGCAGCGTTCCCCCCCGCGCTAGCGTCAATGAGCAGTTCTTC. It yields the protein CSVPPRASVNEQFF.

The chain is built from TRBV28 and TRBJ2-3; TRBD2 agrees at 9 bases. Germline V lookup: CDR1 MDHEN, CDR2 SYDVKM. CDR3 length equals 17 residues. V trimming: 4 bases; J trimming: 2 bases; junction bases outside the gene matches: 10. The CDR3 here is CASSSGVREGPTDTQYF. The CDR3 DNA reads as TGTGCCAGCAGTTCCGGAGTGCGGGAGGGCCCCACAGATACGCAGTATTTT.

The CDR3 DNA reads as TGTGCCAGTAGTATAGGATATGGGTCAGGTCAGCCCCAGCATTTT. It codes for CASSIGYGSGQPQHF. V and J are TRBV19 and TRBJ1-5; no clear D. Trimming took 1 base from V and 6 from J, leaving 13 bases between them. Germline CDR1 LNHDA, CDR2 SQIVND (reference sequence). The CDR3 consists of 15 residues.

CDR3 nucleotides: TGTGCCAGTAGTAGCCCGGGGGGGAACACTGAAGCTTTCTTT. Translated, it gives CASSSPGGNTEAFF. The chain links TRBV19 to TRBJ1-1, with a possible D match to TRBD1 (5 bases). Per germline, CDR1 LNHDA and CDR2 SQIVND (reference sequence). Trimming removed 4 bases at V and 1 base at J, with 10 bases between. CDR3 length equals 14 residues.

This clone was seen a single time. The V and J genes are TRBV30 and TRBJ1-1, with 7 bases matching TRBD1. The CDR3 extends over 14 amino acids. Germline-derived CDR1 and CDR2 are GTSNPN and SVGIG (reference sequence). J gave up 0 bases and V 2 bases, and 3 bases lay outside the gene matches. The CDR3 loop is CAWSWTGMNTEAFF. CDR3 nucleotide sequence: TGTGCCTGGAGTTGGACAGGAATGAACACTGAAGCTTTCTTT.

The rearrangement uses TRBV11-3 and TRBJ2-5, with 10 bases aligning to TRBD2. The CDR3 is 17 residues long. V was pared by 4 bases and J by 1 base, with 9 bases of the junction left unmatched. Germline CDR1 is SGHNT and CDR2 is YENEEA. The CDR3 region has the DNA TGTGCCAGCAGCTCTCGGACTAGCGGAACGTTCCAAGAGACCCAGTACTTC. Its translation is CASSSRTSGTFQETQYF. The entire variable domain, with the rest obtained from reference TRBV11-3 and TRBJ2-5, is as follows: EAGVVQSPRYKIIEKKQPVAFWCNPISGHNTLYWYLQNLGQGPELLIRYENEEAVDDSQLPKDRFSAERLKGVDSTLKIQPAELGDSAVYLCASSSRTSGTFQETQYFGPGTRLLVL.

J is TRBJ2-3 and V is TRBV5-5, with D possibly being TRBD2 (5 bases). This CDR3 comprises 16 residues. Trimming removed 1 base from V and 2 bases from J, with 14 bases in between. Germline V gene lookup returns CDR1 SGHKS and CDR2 YYEKEE (reference sequence). CDR3 sequence reads: CASSLNPSRSTDTQYF. The CDR3 DNA is TGTGCCAGCAGCTTGAATCCTAGCAGATCCACAGATACGCAGTATTTT.

The chain recombines TRBV19 with TRBJ2-7; the D is unclear. The germline V gene encodes CDR1 LNHDA and CDR2 SQIVND (reference sequence). Between the trimmed V and J ends, which lost 0 bases and 0 bases, there was a span of 6 bases. This CDR3 is built from 14 residues. The DNA of the CDR3 is TGTGCCAGTAGTATAGACGTCAGCTCCTACGAGCAGTACTTC. Protein: CASSIDVSSYEQYF.

The chain couples TRBV11-3 to TRBJ2-7, with 12 bases fitting TRBD2. From germline, CDR1 is SGHNT and CDR2 YENEEA. Trimming took 8 bases from V and 5 from J; bases not matched to a gene: 16. The CDR3 spans 17 residues. CDR3 residues: CASCRSHGLAGHNEQYF. The CDR3 coding sequence is TGTGCCAGCTGCAGGTCCCATGGACTAGCGGGACATAACGAGCAGTACTTC.

The V call is TRBV24-1, the J call TRBJ1-5, with a weak D call TRBD1 (5 bases). The CDR3 runs 13 residues. From germline, CDR1 is KGHDR and CDR2 SFDVKD. V was trimmed by 10 bases and J by 1 base, leaving 10 bases between them. DNA for the CDR3: TGTGCCACTTCCGACAGAAGCAATCAGCCCCAGCATTTT. Translation: CATSDRSNQPQHF.

CDR3 bases: TGCGCCAGCAGCCAAGAAGGAGCGGGAACAGATACGCAGTATTTT. It encodes CASSQEGAGTDTQYF. This sequence joins TRBV4-3 and TRBJ2-3; 7 nucleotides align to TRBD2. This CDR3 has 15 residues. Germline CDR1 LGHNA, CDR2 YSLEER. V shed 0 bases and J 3 bases; nucleotides not matched to a gene: 3.

The V call is TRBV30, the J call TRBJ1-1, with D tentatively TRBD1 (5 bases). Looked up from germline, CDR1 is GTSNPN and CDR2 is SVGIG (reference sequence). The CDR3 loop spans 12 amino acids. The V end was cut by 8 bases, the J end by 7 bases, with 17 bases between. In nucleotides, the CDR3 is TGTGCCCTTAACACCCGGGGGGTTGAAGCTTTCTTT. Translating it yields CALNTRGVEAFF.

This chain connects TRBV5-4 to TRBJ2-7; a possible D gene is TRBD1 (6 bases). Deletions cut 2 bases from V and 2 bases from J, with 11 bases between. CDR3 size: 14 residues. Germline V gene lookup returns CDR1 SGHNT and CDR2 YYREEE (reference sequence). The CDR3 DNA reads TGTGCCAGCAGCTTAGGGGGTTCACCCTACGAGCAGTACTTC. Protein sequence: CASSLGGSPYEQYF. Full variable domain (remainder filled in from reference TRBV5-4 and TRBJ2-7): ETGVTQSPTHLIKTRGQQVTLRCSSQSGHNTVSWYQQALGQGPQFIFQYYREEENGRGNFPPRFSGLQFPNYSSELNVNALELDDSALYLCASSLGGSPYEQYFGPGTRLTVT.

CDR3 region: CASSSTTDRTGELFF. For the CDR3, the DNA is TGTGCCAGCAGCTCTACCACTGATCGGACCGGGGAGCTGTTTTTT. This chain uses TRBV5-4 with TRBJ2-2; D unresolved. Germline V gives CDR1 SGHNT, CDR2 YYREEE (reference sequence). The CDR3 spans 15 residues. V was pared by 3 bases and J by 5 bases, with 14 bases between. Drawing the rest from reference TRBV5-4 and TRBJ2-2, the complete variable domain is ETGVTQSPTHLIKTRGQQVTLRCSSQSGHNTVSWYQQALGQGPQFIFQYYREEENGRGNFPPRFSGLQFPNYSSELNVNALELDDSALYLCASSSTTDRTGELFFGEGSRLTVL.

The gene calls are TRBV7-2 and TRBJ2-7, with 7 nucleotides matching TRBD2. V lost 6 bases, J lost 0 bases, and 5 bases stayed unmatched. Germline V gene sequence: CDR1 SGHTA, CDR2 FQGNSA. This CDR3 has 14 amino acids. For the CDR3, the DNA is TGTGCCAGCAGGGGAGGGTTAGTCTCCTACGAGCAGTACTTC. Translated: CASRGGLVSYEQYF.